The sequence of this T cell receptor (beta chain) was determined in a study of memory CD4+ T cells and cytomegalovirus serostatus. Study-wide results and caveats: Each of some 67 CMV-associated TCRbeta sequences occurred in one to five individuals.

Single viable CD3+CD4+CD8-CD45RO+ cells were sorted as the memory CD4+ T cells. The CDR3 totals 12 residues. The V and J ends lost 2 bases and 2 bases respectively, with 2 bases between them. Germline-derived CDR1 and CDR2 are MNHNS and SASEGT. Of note for this clone: Its cognate antigen is unknown.

Data came from immunoSEQ multiplex PCR; TCRdb stores just in-frame clones and leaves some out. The table includes 35,000 to 55,000 clones, about 80% detected once. The chain links TRBV6-1 to TRBJ2-3; D unclear. Sequencing input: memory CD4+ T cells from blood. This receptor was obtained from an adult in good health and CMV-seronegative. CDR3 sequence (DNA): TGTGCCAGCAGTGAATACACAGATACGCAGTATTTT. It translates to CASSEYTDTQYF.